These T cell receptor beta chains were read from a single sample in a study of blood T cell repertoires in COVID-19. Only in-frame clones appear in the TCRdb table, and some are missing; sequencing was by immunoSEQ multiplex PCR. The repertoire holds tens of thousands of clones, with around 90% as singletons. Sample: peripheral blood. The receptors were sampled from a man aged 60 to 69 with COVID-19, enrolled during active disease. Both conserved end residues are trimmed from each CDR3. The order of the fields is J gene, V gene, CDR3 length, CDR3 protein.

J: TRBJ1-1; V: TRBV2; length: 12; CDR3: ASGMVGGETEAF
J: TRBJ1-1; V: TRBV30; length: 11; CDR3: AWNRGLNTEAF
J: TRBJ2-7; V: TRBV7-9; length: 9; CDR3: ASSLELEQY
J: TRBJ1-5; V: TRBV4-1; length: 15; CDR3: ASSQGGLGSSGEPQH
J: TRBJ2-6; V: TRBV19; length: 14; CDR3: ASNPGQTSGANVLT
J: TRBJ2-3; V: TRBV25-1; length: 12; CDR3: ASSEFRGQDTQY
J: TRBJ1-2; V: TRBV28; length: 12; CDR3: ASSSPTGSYGYT
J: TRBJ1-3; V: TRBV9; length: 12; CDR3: ASSEGQGKNTIY
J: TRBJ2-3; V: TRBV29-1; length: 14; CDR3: SVEEALARGIDTQY
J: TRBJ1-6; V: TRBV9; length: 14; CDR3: ASSVGLTASGSPLH
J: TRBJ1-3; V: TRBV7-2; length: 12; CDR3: ASSLGQRGHTIY
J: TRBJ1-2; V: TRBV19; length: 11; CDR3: ASSWTQLYGYT
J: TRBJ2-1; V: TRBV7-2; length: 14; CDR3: ASSLLGLAGGNEQF
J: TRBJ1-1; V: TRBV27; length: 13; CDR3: ASSLFFGMNTEAF
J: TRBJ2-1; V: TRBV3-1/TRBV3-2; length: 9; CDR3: ASSRGDEQF
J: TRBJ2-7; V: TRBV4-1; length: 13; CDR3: ASSQEYGVTYEQY
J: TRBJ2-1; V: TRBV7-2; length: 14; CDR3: ASSLTRLSSYNEQF
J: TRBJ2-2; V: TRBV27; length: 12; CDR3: ASSLGTHTGELF
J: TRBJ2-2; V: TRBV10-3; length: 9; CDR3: AIKETGELF
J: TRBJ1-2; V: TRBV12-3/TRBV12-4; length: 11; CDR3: ASSQTGGVGYT
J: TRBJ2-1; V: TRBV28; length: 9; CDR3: ASSPLNEQF
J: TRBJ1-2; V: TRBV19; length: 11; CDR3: ATTPAGNYGYT
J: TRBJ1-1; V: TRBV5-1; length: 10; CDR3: ASSSGNTEAF
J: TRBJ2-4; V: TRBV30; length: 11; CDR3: AWSPGTTYIQY
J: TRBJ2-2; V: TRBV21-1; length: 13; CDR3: AFRGRRPNTGELF
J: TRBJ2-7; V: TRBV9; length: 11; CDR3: ASSVLRGSEQY
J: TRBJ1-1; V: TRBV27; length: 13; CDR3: ASSPRQGALLLSF
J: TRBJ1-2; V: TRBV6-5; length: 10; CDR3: ASSYGAGGYT
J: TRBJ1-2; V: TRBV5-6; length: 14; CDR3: ASSLVGEEGNYGYT